This T cell receptor (beta chain) was recovered during a study of cytomegalovirus exposure and HLA in healthy donors. Broader study findings: Researchers counted around 180 TCR beta chains as cytomegalovirus-associated.

Healthy individuals who donated bone marrow served as the donors. As concerns this clone: No antigen is known for it.

The length of the CDR3 is 17 residues. Trimming left V 8 bases short and J 1 base short, with 23 bases between. Germline V gene sequence: CDR1 WNHNN, CDR2 SYGVQD (reference sequence). In the PCR, 60 Vbeta and 13 Jbeta primers were used. Clones were sequenced by immunoSEQ multiplex PCR, and TCRdb holds only the in-frame ones, with some missing. Of roughly 100,000 clones listed, roughly 76% are singletons. The chain carries TRBV10-1 and TRBJ1-1, with unresolved D. Sequencing was carried out using PBMCs. The sequence was collected from a man aged 25-45 years in good health and CMV-seropositive. In nucleotides, the CDR3 is TGCGCCAGCGGTGGGGAACAGAGGAGGTCAGAGAACACTGAAGCTTTCTTT. Protein: CASGGEQRRSENTEAFF.